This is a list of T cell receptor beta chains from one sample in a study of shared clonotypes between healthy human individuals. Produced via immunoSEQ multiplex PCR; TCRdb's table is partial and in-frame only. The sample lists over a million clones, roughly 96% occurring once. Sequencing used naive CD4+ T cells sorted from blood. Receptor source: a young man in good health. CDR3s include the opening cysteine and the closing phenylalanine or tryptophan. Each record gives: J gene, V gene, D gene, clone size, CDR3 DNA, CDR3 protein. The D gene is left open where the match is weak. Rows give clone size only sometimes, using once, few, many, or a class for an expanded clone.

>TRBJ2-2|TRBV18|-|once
TGTGCCAGCTCACGAAGGGGACCCGGGGAGCTGTTTTTT
CASSRRGPGELFF
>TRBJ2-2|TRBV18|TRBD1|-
TGTGCCAGCTCACCGAGAAGGGGGCCCACCGGGGAGCTGTTTTTT
CASSPRRGPTGELFF
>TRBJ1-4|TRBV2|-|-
TGTGCCAGCAGTGCACAGGTAGGATTTGAAAAACTGTTTTTT
CASSAQVGFEKLFF
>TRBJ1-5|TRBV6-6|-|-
TGTGCCAGCAGTTACGTGGGGGACCAGCATTTT
CASSYVGDQHF
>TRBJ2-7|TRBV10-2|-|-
TGCGCCAGCAGCCCCGACAGGTACGAGCAGTACTTC
CASSPDRYEQYF
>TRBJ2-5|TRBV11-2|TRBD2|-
TGTGCCAGCAGCCTGTGGACTAGCGGGGGCCAAGAGACCCAGTACTTC
CASSLWTSGGQETQYF
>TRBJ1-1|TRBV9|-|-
TGTGCCAGCAGCGTAGGTATCCAGGGGACTGAAGCTTTCTTT
CASSVGIQGTEAFF
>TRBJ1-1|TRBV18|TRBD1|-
TGTGCCAGCTCACCAGAGACAGGGACTGAAGCTTTCTTT
CASSPETGTEAFF
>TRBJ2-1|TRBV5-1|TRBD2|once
TGCGCCAGCAGCACAGGGACTAGCGGTAACTACAATGAGCAGTTCTTC
CASSTGTSGNYNEQFF
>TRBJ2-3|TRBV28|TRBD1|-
TGTGCCAGCAGCCTAGACAGGGTGAGAGATACGCAGTATTTT
CASSLDRVRDTQYF
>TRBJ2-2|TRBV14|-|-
TGTGCCAGCAGCCAAGTTATGAACACCGGGGAGCTGTTTTTT
CASSQVMNTGELFF